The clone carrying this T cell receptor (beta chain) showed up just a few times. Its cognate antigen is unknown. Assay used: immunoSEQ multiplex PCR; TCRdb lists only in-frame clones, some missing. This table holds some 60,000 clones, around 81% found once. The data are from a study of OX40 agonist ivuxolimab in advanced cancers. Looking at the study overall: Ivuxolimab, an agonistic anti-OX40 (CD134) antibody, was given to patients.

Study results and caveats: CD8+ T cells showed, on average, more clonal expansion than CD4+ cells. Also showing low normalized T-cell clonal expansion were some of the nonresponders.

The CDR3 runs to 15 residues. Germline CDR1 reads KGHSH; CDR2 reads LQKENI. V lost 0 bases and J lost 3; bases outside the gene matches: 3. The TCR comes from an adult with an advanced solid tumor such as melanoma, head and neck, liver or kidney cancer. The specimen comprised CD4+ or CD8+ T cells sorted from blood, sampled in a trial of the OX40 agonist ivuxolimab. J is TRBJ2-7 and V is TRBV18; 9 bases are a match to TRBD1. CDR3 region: CASSPPSTGGYEQYF. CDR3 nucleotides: TGTGCCAGCTCACCACCGTCGACAGGGGGCTACGAGCAGTACTTC.